Presented here are 30 T cell receptor beta chains from one specimen sequenced in a study of Tregs in tolerant kidney transplant recipients. Related graft donors supplied nonmyeloablative bone marrow transplants, and mixed chimerism was transient. Sequencing used immunoSEQ multiplex PCR; TCRdb keeps in-frame clones, though not all of them. This sample's clone table lists about 14,000 clones. The material sequenced was CD8+ T cells from blood (PBMCs), taken 6 months after the transplant. These receptors were collected from a human patient who received a combined kidney and bone marrow transplant. The graft donor may be the source of some T cells.

For this clone: The sequence runs out 3 residues before the end of the CDR3; the remainder is reconstructed from the germline J gene. The chain employs TRBV10-3 and TRBJ1-2, with D possibly TRBD1 on 5 matching bases. The CDR3 covers 15 residues. The germline V gene encodes CDR1 ENHRY and CDR2 SYGVKD. CDR3 sequence: CAITRVEGLLGGYTF. The CDR3 bases that were read are TGTGCCATCACCAGGGTCGAGGGGCTCCTGGGGGGC.

Of note for this clone: With the read ending 3 residues before the CDR3 end, the germline J gene is used to fill in that end. V is TRBV10-3 and J is TRBJ1-2, with D maybe TRBD1 (5 bases). Germline loops: CDR1 ENHRY, CDR2 SYGVKD. The CDR3 is made up of 16 amino acids. CDR3 amino acids: CAISESGLAGVNEYTF. CDR3 DNA, as far as it was read: TGTGCCATCAGTGAGTCGGGACTAGCGGGAGTTAATGAA.

On this clone: The read falls 3 residues short of the CDR3 end, and the missing part is taken from the germline J gene. The gene calls are TRBV19 and TRBJ2-2, with 12 bases identical to TRBD2. CDR3 length equals 16 residues. The germline gives CDR1 LNHDA, CDR2 SQIVND (reference sequence). Losses at the gene ends were 4 bases for V and 5 bases for J; bases not matched to a gene: 5. Partial CDR3 DNA: TGTGCCAGTAGTACCCCCGGGACTAGCGGGACCGGGGAG. Residues: CASSTPGTSGTGE. The full CDR3 protein reads CASSTPGTSGTGELFF.

About this clone itself: The sequence runs out 3 residues before the end of the CDR3; the remainder is reconstructed from the germline J gene. This sequence joins TRBV7-9 and TRBJ1-1; D not certain. CDR1 is SEHNR and CDR2 is FQNEAQ in the germline V gene (reference sequence). The V end was cut by 10 bases, the J end by 1 base, with 10 bases between. This CDR3 has 12 residues. CDR3: CAIPGWNTEAFF. The CDR3 bases that were read are TGTGCCATCCCGGGTTGGAACACTGAA.

Comments on this clone: The CDR3 goes on 3 residues after the read ends, and that part is filled in from the germline J gene. The chain links TRBV29-1 to TRBJ1-1; D is unresolved. The CDR3 spans 12 residues. V dropped 5 bases and J dropped 3 bases, with 10 bases sitting between them. Germline loops: CDR1 SQVTM, CDR2 ANQGSEA. The CDR3 sequence is CSVRDTYTEAFF. The sequenced part of the CDR3 DNA is TGCAGCGTTCGAGACACTTACACTGAA. Supplemented by reference TRBV29-1 and TRBJ1-1, the full variable domain reads SAVISQKPSRDICQRGTSLTIQCQVDSQVTMMFWYRQQPGQSLTLIATANQGSEATYESGFVIDKFPISRPNLTFSTLTVSNMSPEDSSIYLCSVRDTYTEAFFGQGTRLTVV.

Regarding this clone: Coverage ceases 3 residues before the CDR3 finishes, and the germline J gene fills in the end. This rearrangement joins TRBV7-6 to TRBJ1-6, with 10 bases matching TRBD1. This CDR3 is built from 16 residues. Germline-derived CDR1 and CDR2 are SGHVS and FNYEAQ. V lost 0 bases, J lost 8 bases, and 4 bases stayed unmatched. The part of the CDR3 DNA that was read is TGTGCCAGCAGCTTAGCGGGGACAGGGGAAGATTCACCC. Its translation is CASSLAGTGEDSP. The full CDR3 is CASSLAGTGEDSPLHF.

On this clone itself: The read falls 3 residues short of the CDR3 end, and the missing part is taken from the germline J gene. This rearrangement joins TRBV20-1 to TRBJ2-3; TRBD2 agrees at 9 bases. The CDR3 covers 14 residues. Germline CDR1 DFQATT, CDR2 SNEGSKA (reference sequence). J gave up 7 bases and V 0 bases, and 5 bases lay outside the gene matches. CDR3 sequence reads: CSAREGLASHTQYF. Incomplete CDR3 DNA: TGCAGTGCTAGAGAAGGACTAGCGAGCCATACG.

Details on this clone: The DNA is omitted, as the CDR3 cannot be located on it reliably, and the CDR3 follows TCRdb's listing. The chain couples TRBV7-8 to TRBJ2-7; the table's D call TRBD1 went unverified against the DNA. The CDR3 is 15 residues long, counting both termini. Germline CDR1 SGHVS, CDR2 FQNEAQ. The CDR3 sequence is CASSFGPGGFYEQYF.

On this clone itself: The read terminates 3 residues ahead of where the CDR3 ends, so the germline J gene completes it. The chain has TRBV30 and TRBJ2-1; no firm D call. The CDR3 runs to 13 residues. Germline V gives CDR1 GTSNPN, CDR2 SVGIG (reference sequence). Between the trimmed V and J ends, which lost 5 bases and 1 base, there was a span of 9 bases. This CDR3 reads CAWDISSYNEQFF. The CDR3 DNA, read in part, is TGTGCCTGGGACATTAGTTCCTACAATGAG. Full variable domain (outside the CDR3, taken from reference TRBV30 and TRBJ2-1): SQTIHQWPATLVQPVGSPLSLECTVEGTSNPNLYWYRQAAGRGLQLLFYSVGIGQISSEVPQNLSASRPQDRQFILSSKKLLLSDSGFYLCAWDISSYNEQFFGPGTRLTVL.

For this clone: The read comes to an end 3 residues before the CDR3 does, leaving the germline J gene to fill in the end. This rearrangement joins TRBV3-1 (or the pseudogene TRBV3-2) to TRBJ2-5; 7 bases fit TRBD2. With 1 base clipped from V and 1 base from J, the junction kept 6 bases outside the gene matches. The CDR3 contains 16 residues. Germline CDR1 is LGHDT and CDR2 is YNNKEL (reference sequence). The CDR3 is CASSQGASGRQETQYF. The sequenced CDR3 bases are TGTGCCAGCAGCCAAGGGGCTAGCGGACGCCAAGAGACC.

Notes on this clone: The read comes to an end 3 residues before the CDR3 does, leaving the germline J gene to fill in the end. V is TRBV5-1 and J is TRBJ2-2; 10 positions agree with TRBD2. With V trimmed by 0 bases and J by 4 bases, 0 bases remained unmatched. CDR1 and CDR2 from the germline V gene are SGHRS and YFSETQ. The CDR3 length is 15 residues. The CDR3 region is CASSLGLAGTGELFF. The CDR3 DNA, read in part, is TGCGCCAGCAGCTTGGGACTAGCGGGCACCGGGGAG.

CDR3 protein: CASSSRGPNSPLFF. The covered CDR3 bases are TGTGCCAGCAGCTCCAGGGGGCCGAATTCACCG. The V gene is TRBV7-9, the J gene TRBJ2-2, with 8 bases that match TRBD1. The read comes to an end 3 residues before the CDR3 does, leaving the germline J gene to fill in the end. This CDR3 contains 14 residues. Germline V gene sequence: CDR1 SEHNR, CDR2 FQNEAQ (reference sequence).

With regard to this clone: The observed sequence ends 3 residues before the CDR3 terminus, with the missing tail filled in from the germline J gene. The chain links TRBV7-9 to TRBJ1-4, with D possibly being TRBD1 (6 bases). There are 15 residues in the CDR3. The V and J ends lost 5 bases and 5 bases respectively, with 15 bases between them. Germline V CDR1 and CDR2: SEHNR, FQNEAQ (reference sequence). The CDR3 is CASSPQGQGNEKLFF. CDR3 DNA (partial): TGTGCCAGCAGCCCACAGGGACAAGGGAATGAAAAA.

Note on this clone: The CDR3 end is not reached by the read, which stops 3 residues before it; the germline J gene fills it in. The chain carries TRBV10-3 and TRBJ2-7, with 7 bases lining up with TRBD2. The CDR3 has 14 amino acids. With V trimmed by 0 bases and J by 6 bases, 5 bases remained unmatched. Germline loops: CDR1 ENHRY, CDR2 SYGVKD. The covered CDR3 bases are TGTGCCATCAGTGAGTCACGGGGGGACTTCGAG. Amino acids: CAISESRGDFE. The entire CDR3 protein is CAISESRGDFEQYF.

In the case of this clone: The observed sequence ends 3 residues before the CDR3 terminus, with the missing tail filled in from the germline J gene. The rearrangement uses TRBV5-3 and TRBJ2-2, with TRBD1 as a possible D gene (5 bases). TRBV5-3 is known as an ORF, though its function is uncertain. V lost 0 bases to trimming and J lost 2 bases, with 26 bases between them. CDR3 length: 21 amino acids. This CDR3 is CARSLEDSSPKGKRNTGELFF. The DNA read from the CDR3 is TGTGCCAGAAGCTTGGAAGACTCTAGTCCGAAGGGGAAGAGAAACACCGGGGAG.

Turning to this clone: The read terminates 3 residues before the CDR3 end, so the remaining end is supplied by the germline J gene. The V gene is TRBV28, the J gene TRBJ2-3; D possibly corresponds to TRBD2 (7 bases). This CDR3 contains 14 residues. Between the trimmed V and J ends, which lost 10 bases and 3 bases, there was a span of 17 bases. CDR1 is MDHEN and CDR2 is SYDVKM in the germline V gene. The CDR3 bases that were read are TGTGCCACCCGAGGGGGGGCAGTAACAGATACG. As protein: CATRGGAVTDT. The entire CDR3 is CATRGGAVTDTQYF. Full variable domain (rest looked up from reference TRBV28 and TRBJ2-3): DVKVTQSSRYLVKRTGEKVFLECVQDMDHENMFWYRQDPGLGLRLIYFSYDVKMKEKGDIPEGYSVSREKKERFSLILESASTNQTSMYLCATRGGAVTDTQYFGPGTRLTVL.

A note on this clone: With the read ending 3 residues before the CDR3 end, the germline J gene is used to fill in that end. This chain uses TRBV5-1 with TRBJ1-1; 8 bases align to TRBD1. The ends lost 4 bases at V and 2 bases at J; junction bases unmatched: 4. The CDR3 covers 14 residues. The V gene's germline CDR1 is SGHRS and CDR2 YFSETQ. The DNA read from the CDR3 is TGCGCCAGCAGCGTACAGGGGGAAAACACTGAA. Translating it yields CASSVQGENTE. The full CDR3 protein is CASSVQGENTEAFF.

A note on this clone: Read data end 3 residues before the CDR3 end; the end is taken from the germline J gene. J is TRBJ2-7 and V is TRBV5-6; no firm D call. Germline V CDR1 and CDR2: SGHDT, YYEEEE. V was shortened by 1 base and J by 2 bases, with 10 bases between the two germline ends. The CDR3 has 14 residues. The CDR3 sequence is CASSLISVAYEQYF. The DNA read from the CDR3 is TGTGCCAGCAGCTTGATTTCGGTAGCCTACGAG.

With respect to this clone: The observed sequence ends 3 residues before the CDR3 terminus, with the missing tail filled in from the germline J gene. V usage is TRBV20-1 and J usage is TRBJ2-3, with D unresolved. Germline values: CDR1 DFQATT, CDR2 SNEGSKA (reference sequence). V lost 3 bases and J lost 6, with 10 bases in between. The CDR3 is 12 residues long. CDR3 bases read: TGCAGTGCTAGGCCAGGCTGGGATACG. Residues: CSARPGWDT. The full CDR3 protein is CSARPGWDTQYF.

Notes on this clone: The CDR3 is cut off 3 residues early in the read; its end comes from the germline J gene. V usage is TRBV5-6 and J usage is TRBJ2-3; D call uncertain. Germline V gene lookup returns CDR1 SGHDT and CDR2 YYEEEE. V lost 1 base to trimming and J lost 0 bases, with 9 bases between them. There are 15 residues in the CDR3. CDR3 in amino acids: CASSLSGFSTDTQYF. The sequenced CDR3 bases are TGTGCCAGCAGCTTGTCAGGTTTTAGCACAGATACG.

Concerning this clone: The CDR3 end falls 3 residues outside the read, so it is completed with the germline J gene. The chain employs TRBV2 and TRBJ2-2; D is possibly TRBD2 (5 bases). Germline CDR1 is SNHLY and CDR2 is FYNNEI. Trimming left V 7 bases short and J 0 bases short, with 15 bases between. The CDR3 length is 16 residues. Here the CDR3 reads CASTTLDLTNTGELFF. CDR3 DNA (partial): TGTGCCAGCACGACGCTGGACTTAACGAACACCGGGGAG.

For this clone: The read stops 3 residues short of the end of the CDR3; the missing end is completed from the germline J gene. This chain joins TRBV7-9 and TRBJ2-7, with 9 positions matching TRBD1. The V segment lost 4 bases and the J segment 2 bases; nucleotides outside the gene matches: 3. Germline V CDR1 and CDR2: SEHNR, FQNEAQ (reference sequence). The CDR3 has 14 amino acids. CDR3 bases read: TGTGCCAGCAGCTCCGGGACAGGGCCCTACGAG. This sequence encodes CASSSGTGPYE. Given in full, the CDR3 is CASSSGTGPYEQYF.

Worth noting for this clone: The sequence runs out 3 residues before the end of the CDR3; the remainder is reconstructed from the germline J gene. This chain links TRBV19 with TRBJ2-1; D possibly corresponds to TRBD2 (6 bases). Germline V CDR1 and CDR2: LNHDA, SQIVND (reference sequence). V was cut by 3 bases and J by 9 bases, with 9 bases left in between. This CDR3 has 12 residues. CDR3 sequence: CASSMGGGEQFF. The sequenced part of the CDR3 DNA is TGTGCCAGTAGTATGGGGGGAGGTGAG.

Concerning this clone: From the germline J gene comes the end of the CDR3, since the read stops 3 residues before it. V is TRBV14 and J is TRBJ2-7; D unclear. Trimming removed 0 bases at V and 3 bases at J, with 6 bases between. Germline CDR1 SGHDN, CDR2 FVKESK. The CDR3 is 13 amino acids. The part of the CDR3 DNA that was read is TGTGCCAGCAGCCAAGATTACAACTACGAG. Translating gives CASSQDYNYE. The whole CDR3 sequence is CASSQDYNYEQYF.

In the case of this clone: The read ends 3 residues early relative to the CDR3; the germline J gene fills the gap. This rearrangement joins TRBV18 to TRBJ2-7; 7 bases fit TRBD1. The germline V gene encodes CDR1 KGHSH and CDR2 LQKENI. The CDR3 runs 16 residues. Trimming at V came to 0 bases and at J to 6 bases, leaving 11 bases not matched to a gene. CDR3 loop: CASSPPATGSLSEQYF. The part of the CDR3 DNA that was read is TGTGCCAGCTCACCACCAGCGACAGGGTCCCTGAGCGAG.

Comment on this clone: The read gets to within 3 residues of the CDR3 end, and the germline J gene fills in the rest. The genes are TRBV7-9 and TRBJ1-2; TRBD1 is a possible D gene (6 bases). The length of the CDR3 is 14 residues. CDR1 is SEHNR and CDR2 is FQNEAQ in the germline V gene (reference sequence). The V gene lost 4 bases and the J gene lost 3 bases, with 12 bases spanning the gap. The CDR3: CASSSGGSDYGYTF. The part of the CDR3 DNA that was read is TGTGCCAGCAGCTCGGGGGGCTCGGACTATGGC.

To note about this clone: The read ends 3 residues before the CDR3 terminus; that terminus is restored from the germline J gene. The rearrangement uses TRBV6-2 or TRBV6-3 and TRBJ1-1; TRBD1 agrees at 8 bases. The CDR3 spans 15 residues. Per germline, CDR1 MNHEY and CDR2 SVGEGT. V lost 0 bases to trimming and J lost 4 bases; unmatched junction nucleotides: 4. CDR3 DNA (partial): TGTGCCAGCAGTTACTCCCTGGACAGGGCCACTGAA. Amino acids: CASSYSLDRATE. The whole CDR3 sequence reads CASSYSLDRATEAFF.

On this clone itself: The DNA ends 3 residues before the CDR3 does, and the rest of the CDR3 is filled in from the germline J gene. The chain is built from TRBV6-2 or TRBV6-3 and TRBJ2-2, with 8 bases lining up with TRBD1. The CDR3 spans 16 residues. CDR1 MNHEY and CDR2 SVGEGT come from the germline V gene. CDR3 residues: CASSYRIRTGSEKLFF. The CDR3 DNA, read in part, is TGTGCCAGCAGTTACCGGATTCGGACAGGGTCTGAAAAG.

Comments on this clone: The DNA ends 3 residues before the CDR3 does, and the rest of the CDR3 is filled in from the germline J gene. J is TRBJ1-2 and V is TRBV20-1; TRBD1 is a possible D gene (5 bases). V was cut by 2 bases and J by 4 bases, with 14 bases left in between. Germline-derived CDR1 and CDR2 are DFQATT and SNEGSKA (reference sequence). The CDR3 spans 14 residues. CDR3 region: CSARQGARGYGYTF. CDR3 bases read: TGCAGTGCTAGACAAGGGGCGCGGGGCTATGGC.

Worth noting for this clone: Coverage ceases 3 residues before the CDR3 finishes, and the germline J gene fills in the end. The genes are TRBV13 and TRBJ2-5, with D possibly being TRBD1 (6 bases). V was clipped by 5 bases and J by 4 bases, with 11 bases between them. The germline gives CDR1 PRHDT, CDR2 FYEKMQ (reference sequence). This CDR3 spans 13 amino acids. CDR3 bases read: TGTGCCAGCAGCAAGGACAGCGGAGAGACC. It encodes CASSKDSGET. From start to end, the CDR3 is CASSKDSGETQYF.